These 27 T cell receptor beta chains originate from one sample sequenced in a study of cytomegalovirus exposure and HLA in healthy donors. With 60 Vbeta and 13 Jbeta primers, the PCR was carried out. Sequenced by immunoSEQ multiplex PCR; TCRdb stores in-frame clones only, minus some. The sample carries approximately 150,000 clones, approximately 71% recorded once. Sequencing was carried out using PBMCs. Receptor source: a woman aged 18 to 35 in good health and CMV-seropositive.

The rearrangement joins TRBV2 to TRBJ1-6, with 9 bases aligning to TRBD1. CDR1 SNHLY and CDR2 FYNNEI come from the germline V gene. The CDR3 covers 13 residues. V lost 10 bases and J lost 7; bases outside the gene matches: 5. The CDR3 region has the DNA TGTGCCAACAGACAGGGGGTGAATTCACCCCTCCACTTT. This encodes CANRQGVNSPLHF.

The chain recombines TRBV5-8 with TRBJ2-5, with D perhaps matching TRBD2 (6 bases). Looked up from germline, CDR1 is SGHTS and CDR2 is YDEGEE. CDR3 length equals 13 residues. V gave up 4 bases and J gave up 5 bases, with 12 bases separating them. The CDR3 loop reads CASSGRESETQYF. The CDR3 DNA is TGTGCCAGCAGCGGCCGGGAGTCTGAGACCCAGTACTTC.

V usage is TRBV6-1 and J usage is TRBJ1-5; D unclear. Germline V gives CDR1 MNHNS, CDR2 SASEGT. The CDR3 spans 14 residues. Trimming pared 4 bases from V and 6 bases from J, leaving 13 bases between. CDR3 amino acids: CASSARTEGQPQHF. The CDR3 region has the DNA TGTGCCAGCAGTGCCCGGACTGAAGGTCAGCCCCAGCATTTT.

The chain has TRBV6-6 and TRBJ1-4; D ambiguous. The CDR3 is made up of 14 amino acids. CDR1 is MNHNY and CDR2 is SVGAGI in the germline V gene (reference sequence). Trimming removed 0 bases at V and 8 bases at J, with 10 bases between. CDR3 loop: CASSYSAANEKLFF. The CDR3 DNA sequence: TGTGCCAGCAGTTACTCAGCGGCAAACGAAAAACTGTTTTTT.

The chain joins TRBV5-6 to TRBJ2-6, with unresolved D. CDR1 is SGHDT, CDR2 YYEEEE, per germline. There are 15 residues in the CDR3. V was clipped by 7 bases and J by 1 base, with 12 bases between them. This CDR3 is CASGVLGSGANVLTF. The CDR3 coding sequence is TGTGCCAGCGGAGTACTGGGTTCTGGGGCCAACGTCCTGACTTTC.

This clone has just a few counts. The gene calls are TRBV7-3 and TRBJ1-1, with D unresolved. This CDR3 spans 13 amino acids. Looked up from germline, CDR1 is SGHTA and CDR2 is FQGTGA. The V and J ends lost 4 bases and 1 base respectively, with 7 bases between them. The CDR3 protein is CASSSNKNTEAFF. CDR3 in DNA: TGTGCCAGCAGCTCCAACAAGAACACTGAAGCTTTCTTT.

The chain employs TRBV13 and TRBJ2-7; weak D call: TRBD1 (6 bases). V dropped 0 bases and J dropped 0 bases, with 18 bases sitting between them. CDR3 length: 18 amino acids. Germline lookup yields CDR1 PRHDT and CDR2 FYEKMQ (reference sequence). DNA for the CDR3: TGTGCCAGCAGCTTAGGCCAGGGGACGCCATTTAACTCCTACGAGCAGTACTTC. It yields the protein CASSLGQGTPFNSYEQYF. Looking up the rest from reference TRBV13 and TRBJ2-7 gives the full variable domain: AAGVIQSPRHLIKEKRETATLKCYPIPRHDTVYWYQQGPGQDPQFLISFYEKMQSDKGSIPDRFSAQQFSDYHSELNMSSLELGDSALYFCASSLGQGTPFNSYEQYFGPGTRLTVT.

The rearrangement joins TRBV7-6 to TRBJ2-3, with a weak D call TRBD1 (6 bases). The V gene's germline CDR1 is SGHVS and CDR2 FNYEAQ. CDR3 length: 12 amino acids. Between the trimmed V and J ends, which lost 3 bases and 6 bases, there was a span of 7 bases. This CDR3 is CASSFRGDTQYF. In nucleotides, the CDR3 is TGTGCCAGCAGCTTTAGGGGGGATACGCAGTATTTT.

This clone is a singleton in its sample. The CDR3, as DNA: TGTGCCAGCTCACTCTCCCGGGACAGTACCTACGAGCAGTACTTC. Translation: CASSLSRDSTYEQYF. The chain carries TRBV18 and TRBJ2-7, with 7 bases identical to TRBD1. Looked up from germline, CDR1 is KGHSH and CDR2 is LQKENI. Losses at the gene ends were 4 bases for V and 2 bases for J; bases not matched to a gene: 8. The CDR3 contains 15 residues.

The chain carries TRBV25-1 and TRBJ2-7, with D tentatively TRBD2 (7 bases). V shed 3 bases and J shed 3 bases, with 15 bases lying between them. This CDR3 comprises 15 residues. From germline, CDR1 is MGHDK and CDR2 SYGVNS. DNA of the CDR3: TGTGCCAGCAGTGAGGGGAGGGGGGGCAGCTACGAGCAGTACTTC. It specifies CASSEGRGGSYEQYF.

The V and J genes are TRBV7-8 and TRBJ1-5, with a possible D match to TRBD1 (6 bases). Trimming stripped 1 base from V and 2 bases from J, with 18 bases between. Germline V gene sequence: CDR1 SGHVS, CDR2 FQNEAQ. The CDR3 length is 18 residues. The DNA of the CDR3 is TGTGCCAGCAGCTTAGGAGGCACAGGGCAGGCCGGCAATCAGCCCCAGCATTTT. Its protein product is CASSLGGTGQAGNQPQHF.

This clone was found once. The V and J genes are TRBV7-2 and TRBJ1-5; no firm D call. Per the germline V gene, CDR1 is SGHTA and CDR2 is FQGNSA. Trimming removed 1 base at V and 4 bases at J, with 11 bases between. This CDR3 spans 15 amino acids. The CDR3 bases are TGTGCCAGCAGCTTAGGTCAGGATAGGAATCAGCCCCAGCATTTT. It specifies CASSLGQDRNQPQHF.

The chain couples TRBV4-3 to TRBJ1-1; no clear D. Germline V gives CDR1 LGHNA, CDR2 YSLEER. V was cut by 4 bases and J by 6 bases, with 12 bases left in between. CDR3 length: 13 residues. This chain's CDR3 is CASSRGLLAEAFF. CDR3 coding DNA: TGCGCCAGCAGCCGTGGCCTTTTGGCTGAAGCTTTCTTT.

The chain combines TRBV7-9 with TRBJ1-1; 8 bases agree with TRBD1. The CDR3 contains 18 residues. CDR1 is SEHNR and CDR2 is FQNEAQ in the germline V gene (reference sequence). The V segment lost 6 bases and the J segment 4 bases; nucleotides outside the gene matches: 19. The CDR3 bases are TGTGCCAGCAGTCCAAGGCAGGGGGCGCAACCCAGACCCACTGAAGCTTTCTTT. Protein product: CASSPRQGAQPRPTEAFF.

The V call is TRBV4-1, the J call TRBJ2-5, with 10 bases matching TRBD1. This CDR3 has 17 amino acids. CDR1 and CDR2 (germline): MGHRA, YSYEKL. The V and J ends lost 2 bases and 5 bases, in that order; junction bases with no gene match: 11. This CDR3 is CASSQSPTGGLFETQYF. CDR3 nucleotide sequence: TGCGCCAGCAGCCAATCCCCGACAGGGGGCTTGTTTGAGACCCAGTACTTC.

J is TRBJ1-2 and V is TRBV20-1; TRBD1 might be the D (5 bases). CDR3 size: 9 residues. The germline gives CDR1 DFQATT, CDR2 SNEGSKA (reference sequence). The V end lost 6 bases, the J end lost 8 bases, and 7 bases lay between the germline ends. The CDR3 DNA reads TGCAGTGCAGGGGAAGGCTACACCTTC. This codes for CSAGEGYTF.

The CDR3 nucleotides are TGTGCCAGCAGCTCCCACCATGGAGAAGCTAACTATGGCTACACCTTC. This gives the protein CASSSHHGEANYGYTF. The chain links TRBV5-4 to TRBJ1-2, with D unresolved. The CDR3 has 16 amino acids. Trimming shortened V by 3 bases and J by 0 bases, and 15 bases separated the two germline ends. From germline, CDR1 is SGHNT and CDR2 YYREEE (reference sequence). The full variable domain, with the rest looked up from reference TRBV5-4 and TRBJ1-2, is ETGVTQSPTHLIKTRGQQVTLRCSSQSGHNTVSWYQQALGQGPQFIFQYYREEENGRGNFPPRFSGLQFPNYSSELNVNALELDDSALYLCASSSHHGEANYGYTFGSGTRLTVV.

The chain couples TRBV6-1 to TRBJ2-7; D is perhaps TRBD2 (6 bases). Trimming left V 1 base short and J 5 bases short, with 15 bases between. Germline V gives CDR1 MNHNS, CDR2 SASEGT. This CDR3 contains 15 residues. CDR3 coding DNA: TGTGCCAGCAGTGAAGTGGGAGGAACTACCGACGAGCAGTACTTC. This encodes CASSEVGGTTDEQYF.

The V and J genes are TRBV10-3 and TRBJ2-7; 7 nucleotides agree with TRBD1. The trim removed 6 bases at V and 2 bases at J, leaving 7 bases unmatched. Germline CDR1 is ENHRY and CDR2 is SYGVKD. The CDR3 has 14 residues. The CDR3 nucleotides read TGTGCCATCAGGGACAGGTCAGCCCCCTACGAGCAGTACTTC. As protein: CAIRDRSAPYEQYF.

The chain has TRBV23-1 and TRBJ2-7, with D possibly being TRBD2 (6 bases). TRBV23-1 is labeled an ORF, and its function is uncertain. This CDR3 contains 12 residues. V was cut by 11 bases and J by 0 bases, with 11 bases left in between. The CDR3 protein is CARGGTSYEQYF. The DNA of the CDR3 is TGCGCCCGGGGCGGGACCTCCTACGAGCAGTACTTC.

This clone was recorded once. The CDR3, as DNA: TGCGCCAGCAGTGAGAGTAAAGCCAGGGTAATAAATCAGCCCCAGCATTTT. It specifies CASSESKARVINQPQHF. This chain connects TRBV10-1 to TRBJ1-5, with D tentatively TRBD1 (5 bases). The germline gives CDR1 WNHNN, CDR2 SYGVQD (reference sequence). The CDR3 is 17 amino acids. Deletions cut 2 bases from V and 4 bases from J, with 18 bases between.

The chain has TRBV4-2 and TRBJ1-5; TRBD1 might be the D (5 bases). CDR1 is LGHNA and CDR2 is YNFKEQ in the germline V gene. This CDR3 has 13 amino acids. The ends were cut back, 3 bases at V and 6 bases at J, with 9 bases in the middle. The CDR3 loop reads CASSHLGVQPQHF. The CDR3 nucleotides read TGTGCCAGCAGCCACCTAGGGGTTCAGCCCCAGCATTTT.

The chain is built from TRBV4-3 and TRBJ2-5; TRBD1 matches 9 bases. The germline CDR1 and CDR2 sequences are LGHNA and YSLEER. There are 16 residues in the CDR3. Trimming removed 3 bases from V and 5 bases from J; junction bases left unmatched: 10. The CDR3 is CASSQGPGTGYETQYF. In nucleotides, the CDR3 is TGCGCCAGCAGCCAGGGTCCCGGGACAGGGTATGAGACCCAGTACTTC.

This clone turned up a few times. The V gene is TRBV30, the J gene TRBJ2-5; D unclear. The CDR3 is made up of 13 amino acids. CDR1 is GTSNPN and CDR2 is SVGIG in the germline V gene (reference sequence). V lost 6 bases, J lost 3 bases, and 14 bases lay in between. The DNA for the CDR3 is TGTGCCTGCCAAGAGGTCCCAAAAGAGACCCAGTACTTC. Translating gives CACQEVPKETQYF.

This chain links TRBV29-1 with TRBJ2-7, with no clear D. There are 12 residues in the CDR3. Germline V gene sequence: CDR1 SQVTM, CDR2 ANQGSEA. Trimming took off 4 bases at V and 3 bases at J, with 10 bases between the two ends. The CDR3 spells CSVARDGYEQYF. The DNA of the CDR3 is TGCAGCGTTGCTAGAGACGGCTACGAGCAGTACTTC.

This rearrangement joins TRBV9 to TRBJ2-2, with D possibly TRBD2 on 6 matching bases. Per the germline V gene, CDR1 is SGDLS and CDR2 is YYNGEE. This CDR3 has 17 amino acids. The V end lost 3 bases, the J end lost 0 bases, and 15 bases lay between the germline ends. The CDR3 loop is CASSAGPGGSNTGELFF. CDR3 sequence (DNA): TGTGCCAGCAGCGCCGGCCCCGGGGGTTCGAACACCGGGGAGCTGTTTTTT. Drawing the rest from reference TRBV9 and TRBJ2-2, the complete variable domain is DSGVTQTPKHLITATGQRVTLRCSPRSGDLSVYWYQQSLDQGLQFLIQYYNGEERAKGNILERFSAQQFPDLHSELNLSSLELGDSALYFCASSAGPGGSNTGELFFGEGSRLTVL.

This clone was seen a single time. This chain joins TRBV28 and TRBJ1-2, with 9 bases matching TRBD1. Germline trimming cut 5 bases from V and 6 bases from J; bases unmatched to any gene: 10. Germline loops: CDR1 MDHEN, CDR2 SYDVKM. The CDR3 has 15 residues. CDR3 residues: CASSRPGTGLDGYTF. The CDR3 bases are TGTGCCAGCAGTCGTCCCGGGACAGGGTTAGATGGCTACACCTTC.